This TCR beta chain came from a study of T cells in Graves' hyperthyroidism and ophthalmopathy. Worth noting for this clonotype: Its specificity is not known.

Study-wide points: Blood also carried most thyroid clonotypes expanded above 0.001.

Amplification yielded TCR beta CDR3 regions, with RNA transcripts as the source. The HTBI primer set was used in a first-round RT-PCR of the TCR CDR3. Via MiXCR, TCRdb re-called the multiplex PCR reads, giving one row per CDR3 protein. In the table there are approximately 410,000 distinct CDR3 sequences, approximately 15% of which are singletons. The ends were cut back, 2 bases at V and 5 bases at J, with 18 bases in the middle. Germline values: CDR1 ENHRY, CDR2 SYGVKD. The CDR3 covers 16 residues. Isolation of PBMCs was performed on approximately 10 ml fresh peripheral blood. The chain is built from TRBV10-3 and TRBJ1-1; no clear D. The origin of this receptor is a woman aged 18-29 years with Graves' hyperthyroidism. The sample was blood. CDR3: CAISETPGRTGTEAFF. CDR3 in DNA: TGTGCCATCAGTGAGACCCCCGGAAGAACGGGAACTGAAGCTTTCTTT.